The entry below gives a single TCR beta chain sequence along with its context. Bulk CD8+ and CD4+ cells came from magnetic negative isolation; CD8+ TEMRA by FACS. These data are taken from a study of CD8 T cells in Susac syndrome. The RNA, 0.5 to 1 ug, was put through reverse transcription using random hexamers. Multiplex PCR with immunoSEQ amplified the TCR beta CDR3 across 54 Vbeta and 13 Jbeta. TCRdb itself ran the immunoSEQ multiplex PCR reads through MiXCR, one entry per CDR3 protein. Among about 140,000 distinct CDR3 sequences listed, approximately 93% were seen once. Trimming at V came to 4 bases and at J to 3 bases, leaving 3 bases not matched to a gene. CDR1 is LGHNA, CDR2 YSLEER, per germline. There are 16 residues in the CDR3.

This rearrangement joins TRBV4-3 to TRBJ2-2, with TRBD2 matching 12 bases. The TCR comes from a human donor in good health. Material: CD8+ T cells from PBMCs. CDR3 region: CASSPGTSGYTGELFF. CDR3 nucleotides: TGCGCCAGCAGCCCTGGGACTAGCGGGTACACCGGGGAGCTGTTTTTT.